The clone carrying this T cell receptor beta chain was seen many times. The target antigen is unknown. Authors of the study amplified TCR beta CDR3 regions from RNA transcripts. HTBI primers were used for first-round RT-PCR of the TCR CDR3. In TCRdb, the multiplex PCR reads were re-called with MiXCR into one record per CDR3 protein. The repertoire holds around 250,000 distinct CDR3 sequences, with roughly 22% as singletons. The record originates from a study of T cells in Graves' hyperthyroidism and ophthalmopathy. Whole-study results and caveats: It was a median 6.5 months before onset that the model predicted ophthalmopathy. In blood, most of the thyroid clonotypes expanded above 0.001 were also present.

Germline lookup yields CDR1 MNHEY and CDR2 SVGAGI. The V end lost 5 bases, the J end lost 7 bases, and 18 bases lay between the germline ends. This CDR3 spans 14 amino acids. Uncontrolled infection, other autoimmune disease, pregnancy or lactation disqualified patients from enrolment. The diagnostic basis comprised clinical symptoms, serum thyroxine and TRAb, thyroid ultrasound and orbital computed tomography. The specimen sequenced was blood. This chain connects TRBV6-5 to TRBJ2-7; D possibly matches TRBD1 or TRBD2 (5 bases each). The TCR was taken from a woman aged 40 to 50 with Graves' ophthalmopathy. DNA for the CDR3: TGTGCCAGCAGTACCCTAGAGGGGCAGGGTGAGCAGTACTTC. Protein product: CASSTLEGQGEQYF.